Below, one T cell receptor beta chain is given with its context. This sample was taken from a study of T cell changes during pregnancy in multiple sclerosis. The CDR3 is 14 residues long. Germline lookup yields CDR1 SGHRS and CDR2 YFSETQ. V was clipped by 3 bases and J by 2 bases, with 10 bases between them. Here immunoSEQ multiplex PCR was the method, and the copy in TCRdb shows in-frame clones only, minus some. The sample records 65,000 to 95,000 clones, approximately 91% being singletons. The sample here was peripheral blood, taken before pregnancy. The chain couples TRBV5-1 to TRBJ2-3; D uncertain. This TCR was sampled from a female donor with multiple sclerosis, enrolled in a pregnancy study. Here the CDR3 reads CASSWRLNTDTQYF. CDR3 coding DNA: TGCGCCAGCAGCTGGAGACTGAACACAGATACGCAGTATTTT.